This entry describes one TCR beta chain. The sample belongs to a study of CD8+CD57+ T cells in acquired aplastic anemia. V lost 5 bases to trimming and J lost 2 bases, with 12 bases between them. CDR1 is DFQATT, CDR2 SNEGSKA, per germline (reference sequence). The CDR3 is 14 amino acids. All patients picked for sequencing had shown, by flow cytometry, an expansion of CD8+CD57+ cells. TCR beta VDJ and CDR3 profiles were obtained from a genomic DNA template. TCRdb re-called the reads with MiXCR, one entry per CDR3 protein. Of fewer than 200,000 distinct CDR3 sequences listed, 71% were seen once; the top ten hold roughly half.

Sequenced material: sorted CD4+, CD8+, or CD8+CD57+ T cells (not recorded which) from PBMCs. This clonotype was sampled from a human donor with aplastic anemia. V gene TRBV20-1 combines with J gene TRBJ2-2, with D tentatively TRBD1 (6 bases). CDR3 sequence (DNA): TGCAGTGCTCGCGAAGGGGGAAACACCGGGGAGCTGTTTTTT. This gives the protein CSAREGGNTGELFF.